This T cell receptor (beta chain) is drawn from a study of cytomegalovirus exposure and HLA in healthy donors. The germline V gene has CDR1 ENHRY and CDR2 SYGVKD. Trimming took 5 bases from V and 0 from J, leaving 7 bases between them. This CDR3 comprises 13 residues. In the PCR, 60 Vbeta and 13 Jbeta primers were used. Using immunoSEQ multiplex PCR, the repertoire was profiled, and TCRdb retains in-frame clones only, with some absent. The table records about 120,000 clones, roughly 77% of them present only once. The receptor was derived from a middle-aged man in good health and CMV-seronegative. Sample: PBMCs. The rearrangement uses TRBV10-3 and TRBJ2-5; tentatively, D is TRBD1 (6 bases). Here the CDR3 reads CAISRTDQETQYF. The CDR3 DNA reads TGTGCCATCAGTAGGACAGACCAAGAGACCCAGTACTTC.